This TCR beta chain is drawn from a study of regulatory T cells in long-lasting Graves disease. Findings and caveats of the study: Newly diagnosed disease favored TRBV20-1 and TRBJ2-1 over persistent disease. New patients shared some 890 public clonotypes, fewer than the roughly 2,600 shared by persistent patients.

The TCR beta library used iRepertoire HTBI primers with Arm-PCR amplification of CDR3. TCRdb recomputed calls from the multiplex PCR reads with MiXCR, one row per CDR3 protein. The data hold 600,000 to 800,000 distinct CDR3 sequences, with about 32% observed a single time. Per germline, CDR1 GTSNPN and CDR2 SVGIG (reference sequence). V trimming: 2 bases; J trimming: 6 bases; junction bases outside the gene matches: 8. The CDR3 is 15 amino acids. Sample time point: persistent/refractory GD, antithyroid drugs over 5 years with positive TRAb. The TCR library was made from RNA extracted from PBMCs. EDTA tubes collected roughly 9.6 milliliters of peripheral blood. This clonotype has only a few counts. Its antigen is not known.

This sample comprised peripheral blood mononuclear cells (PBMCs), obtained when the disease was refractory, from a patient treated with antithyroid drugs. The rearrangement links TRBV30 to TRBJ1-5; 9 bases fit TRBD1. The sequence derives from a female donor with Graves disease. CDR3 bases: TGTGCCTGGAGTACTCTAAACAGGGGGCGTCAGCCCCAGCATTTT. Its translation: CAWSTLNRGRQPQHF.